The clone carrying this T cell receptor beta chain appeared once. Its specificity is unknown. This entry is derived from a study of naive and memory T cell subsets. Both TRBC1 and TRBC2 were covered by a beta constant-region primer of two equimolar oligonucleotides. The ligated cDNA underwent four PCR rounds using SP2 and nested alpha and beta constant-region primers. TCRdb reprocessed the UMI-ligation and nested PCR reads via MiXCR and lists one record per CDR3 protein. The sample lists some 100,000 distinct CDR3 sequences; approximately 6.5% were seen once. CDR1 is KGHSH and CDR2 is LQKENI in the germline V gene. The CDR3 has 18 amino acids. V was shortened by 3 bases and J by 0 bases, with 18 bases between the two germline ends. Study-wide points: Over 95% of naive TCR sequences appeared only once after error correction, unlike memory subsets. Diversity fell and Gini index rose from naive through CM, EM, EMRA.

Sequenced material: central memory CD4+ T cells from blood. This sequence originates from a human donor in good health. V usage is TRBV18 and J usage is TRBJ2-1; a weak D match, TRBD1 (6 bases). CDR3 in amino acids: CASSPQSNTGTSYNEQFF. The CDR3 nucleotides read TGTGCCAGCTCACCCCAATCGAATACAGGGACCTCCTACAATGAGCAGTTCTTC. Complete variable domain (other parts from reference TRBV18 and TRBJ2-1): NAGVMQNPRHLVRRRGQEARLRCSPMKGHSHVYWYRQLPEEGLKFMVYLQKENIIDESGMPKERFSAEFPKEGPSILRIQQVVRGDSAAYFCASSPQSNTGTSYNEQFFGPGTRLTVL.